The rows below give T cell receptor beta chains drawn from one sample of a study of neurological immune-mediated disorders. TCRdb re-called the 5' RACE reads through MiXCR, storing one row per CDR3 protein. In the table there are 55,000 to 75,000 distinct CDR3 sequences, roughly 15% of which are singletons. Sequencing was done on a sample of PBMCs. Receptor source: a female donor with HTLV-1-associated myelopathy (HAM/TSP). The CDR3 runs from the conserved cysteine through the conserved F or W. A D gene is named only where the DNA matches it firmly. Size values are once, few and many counts, or a class for expanded clones, and some rows have none.

>TRBV3-1|.|many|TRBJ1-4
TGTGCCAGCAGCCAAGCGAGCCTATCTGAAAAACTGTTTTTT
CASSQASLSEKLFF
>TRBV3-1|.|.|TRBJ2-3
TGTTCCAGCAGCGAGACGACAGTGAGGAATACGCAGTATTTT
CSSSETTVRNTQYF
>TRBV5-1|.|many|TRBJ2-1
TGCGCCAGCAGCCAAGGCGGAACTCACAATGAGCAGTTCTTC
CASSQGGTHNEQFF
>TRBV4-1|.|many|TRBJ2-7
TGCGCCAGCAGCCAAGAAGGGGTCAGGGGACACGAGCAGTACTTC
CASSQEGVRGHEQYF
>TRBV29-1|.|medium-sized|TRBJ2-5
TGCAGCGTTGAAGAATGGGGCGGGACAGAAAAGACCCAGTACTTC
CSVEEWGGTEKTQYF
>TRBV20-1|.|many|TRBJ2-2
TGCAGTGCTCACAGACGCGGGGAGCTGTTTTTT
CSAHRRGELFF
>TRBV5-1|.|many|TRBJ2-2
TGCGCCAGCAGCTTGATGACAGGGAACACCGGGGAGCTGTTTTTT
CASSLMTGNTGELFF
>TRBV2|.|.|TRBJ2-1
TGTGCCAGCAAATTTGGATCTTCCTACAATGAGCAGTTCTTC
CASKFGSSYNEQFF
>TRBV4-1|.|many|TRBJ2-1
TGCGCCAGCAGCCAAGCGGGACTCCGAAGCTCCTACAATGAGCAGTTCTTC
CASSQAGLRSSYNEQFF
>TRBV7-8|.|few|TRBJ1-2
TGTGCCAGCAGCCCCGAACTGGGGGGCTCCTTAAATGGCTACACCTTC
CASSPELGGSLNGYTF
>TRBV28|.|many|TRBJ2-7
TGTGCCAGCAGTCCCGGGACCACCTCCTACGAGCAGTACTTC
CASSPGTTSYEQYF
>TRBV5-1|TRBD1|many|TRBJ2-7
TGCGCCAGCAGAGAGGGGGACAGGGGCTACGAGCAGTACTTC
CASREGDRGYEQYF
>TRBV12-3/TRBV12-4|.|many|TRBJ1-6
TGTGCCAGCACCGACCTACAGGGAGCTTCACCCCTCCACTTT
CASTDLQGASPLHF
>TRBV12-3/TRBV12-4|TRBD2|.|TRBJ2-3
TGTGCCACCTTAGCGGGGGGGGGAACAGATACGCAGTATTTT
CATLAGGGTDTQYF
>TRBV2|.|many|TRBJ2-7
TGTGCCAGCAATAAGGATAGTACCCGGGACACCTCCTACGAGCAGTACTTC
CASNKDSTRDTSYEQYF
>TRBV5-1|.|.|TRBJ1-5
TGCGCCAGCAGCTTGGTTCCAGCCCAGCCCCAGCATTTT
CASSLVPAQPQHF
>TRBV12-3/TRBV12-4|.|many|TRBJ1-1
TGTGCCAGCAGTTTAGGGGACATGAACACTGAAGCTTTCTTT
CASSLGDMNTEAFF
>TRBV10-2|.|few|TRBJ1-1
TGCGCCAGCAATACACAGAGGGGGAACACTGAAGCTTTCTTT
CASNTQRGNTEAFF
>TRBV5-8|.|few|TRBJ1-2
TGTGCCAGCAGCTTGGCAGGTCTTGACTATGGCTACACCTTC
CASSLAGLDYGYTF
>TRBV12-3/TRBV12-4|.|.|TRBJ2-6
TGTGCCAGCAGTTTGCCGGGGACTGCTGGGGCCAACGTCCTGACTTTC
CASSLPGTAGANVLTF
>TRBV5-1|TRBD1|many|TRBJ2-7
TGCGCCAGCAGCTACCTAGCCAAACAGGGGGCATCCTACGAGCAGTACTTC
CASSYLAKQGASYEQYF
>TRBV5-1|.|many|TRBJ1-1
TGCGCCAGCAGCTGGGGGACGGGCACGAACACTGAAGCTTTCTTT
CASSWGTGTNTEAFF
>TRBV3-1|TRBD1|few|TRBJ2-2
TGTGCCAGCAGCCAAGACGAGGGACAGAACCCCGGGGAGCTGTTTTTT
CASSQDEGQNPGELFF
>TRBV4-1|TRBD2|many|TRBJ2-1
TGCGCCAGCAGCCAAGCTGTACTAGCGGGGGGGAACAATGAGCAGTTCTTC
CASSQAVLAGGNNEQFF
>TRBV4-1|.|many|TRBJ2-3
TGCGCCAGCAGCCAAGATTTTGGGCCCGGAGATACGCAGTATTTT
CASSQDFGPGDTQYF
>TRBV7-2|TRBD2|few|TRBJ2-1
TGTGCCAGCAGCTCACCGACTAGCTCTTCATCCTACAATGAGCAGTTCTTC
CASSSPTSSSSYNEQFF
>TRBV30|.|many|TRBJ2-2
TGTGCCTGGAGTGTTGGGGGAACCACCGGGGAGCTGTTTTTT
CAWSVGGTTGELFF
>TRBV7-2|TRBD2|few|TRBJ2-5
TGTGCCAGCAGCTTATTGCGGGGGGGCGGTGAGACCCAGTACTTC
CASSLLRGGGETQYF
>TRBV20-1|.|many|TRBJ2-1
TGCAGTGCTCCCGGGGGGCTGGCCTACAATGAGCAGTTCTTC
CSAPGGLAYNEQFF
>TRBV15|TRBD1|.|TRBJ2-2
TGTGCCACCAGCAGCTCGGGACAGGAGACCCACACCGGGGAGCTGTTTTTT
CATSSSGQETHTGELFF
>TRBV5-1|.|.|TRBJ2-3
TGCGCCAGCAGAGACGGGACTAGCACAGATACGCAGTATTTT
CASRDGTSTDTQYF
>TRBV7-2|TRBD2|.|TRBJ2-7
TGTGCCAGCAGCTTAGCGTTCGGCGGGGGGGCATACGAGCAGTACTTC
CASSLAFGGGAYEQYF
>TRBV5-1|.|.|TRBJ1-1
TGCGCCACCCGCGGGGGCAGCAAGAGCACTGAAGCTTTCTTT
CATRGGSKSTEAFF
>TRBV24-1|.|many|TRBJ2-3
TGTGCCACCAGTACGAGGACCCGAAACCGGCTTAGCACAGATACGCAGTATTTT
CATSTRTRNRLSTDTQYF
>TRBV12-3/TRBV12-4|TRBD2|.|TRBJ2-1
TGTGCCAGCAGTTTCACTCGCGGGGGGGGCAATGAGCAGTTCTTC
CASSFTRGGGNEQFF
>TRBV29-1|TRBD2|medium-sized|TRBJ2-1
TGCAGCGTGGGGGGACTAGCGGGGGAACGGCAGTTCTTC
CSVGGLAGERQFF
>TRBV5-1|.|many|TRBJ1-1
TGCGCCAGCAGCTTTAGTGGTCTGAACACTGAAGCTTTCTTT
CASSFSGLNTEAFF